The clone carrying this T cell receptor (beta chain) was observed a handful of times. Peripheral blood samples and lesional scalp punch biopsies were obtained from alopecia areata patients. The data originate from a study of CD8+ T cells in alopecia areata. Overall study context: Each day, treated patients took oral tofacitinib twice, at 5 to 10 mg per dose.

cDNA prepared by RNA extraction and subsequent reverse transcription served as the template for sequencing. Profiling relied on immunoSEQ multiplex PCR, and the TCRdb table lists in-frame clones only, not all of them. Here the sample spans 180,000 or so clones, roughly 70% being singletons. V gave up 4 bases and J gave up 6 bases, with 11 bases separating them. Germline V CDR1 and CDR2: SGHDT, YYEEEE. The CDR3 runs 13 residues. The TCR sequence derives from a human donor with alopecia areata. Sample: CD8+ T cells sorted from blood, taken at week 0. The V gene is TRBV5-6, the J gene TRBJ2-1; D uncertain. The CDR3 DNA reads as TGTGCCAGCAGCCTGGGTGGCATCAATGAGCAGTTCTTC. It specifies CASSLGGINEQFF. The complete variable domain, with remaining parts taken from reference TRBV5-6 and TRBJ2-1, reads DAGVTQSPTHLIKTRGQQVTLRCSPKSGHDTVSWYQQALGQGPQFIFQYYEEEERQRGNFPDRFSGHQFPNYSSELNVNALLLGDSALYLCASSLGGINEQFFGPGTRLTVL.